Following are 8 T cell receptor beta chains from one sample sequenced in a study of shared clonotypes between healthy human individuals (dated by TCRdb to about 2020). The method was the immunoSEQ multiplex PCR assay. Not all clones reach the TCRdb copy of this immuneACCESS table, which keeps in-frame sequences only. Checked studies attribute under half of the gap to unresolved V genes and leave the rest unexplained. The sample yields about 2.3 million clones; about 92% were counted once. The ten top clones hold about 0.39% of the sample. Sequencing was done on a sample of naive CD4+ T cells from PBMCs. Taken with the paper, the label for cell subset or site translates to: CD45RA+ positively selected. These TCRs come from a man aged 18 to 30 in good health. Some clones in this sample may be carry-over from other donors' samples.

Of note for this clone: Within the sample, other DNA sequences also encode this same CDR3. The chain employs TRBV28 and TRBJ1-5; D uncertain. Germline lookup yields CDR1 MDHEN and CDR2 SYDVKM. This CDR3 comprises 13 residues. V lost 2 bases and J 3 bases, leaving 5 bases between the germline ends. Written as DNA, the CDR3 is TGTGCCAGCAGTTTAAGGGTCAATCAGCCCCAGCATTTT. The encoded protein is CASSLRVNQPQHF.

This chain uses TRBV4-1 with TRBJ2-1; 12 nucleotides align to TRBD1. Trimming removed 1 base from V and 7 bases from J; junction bases left unmatched: 2. Germline CDR1 is MGHRA and CDR2 is YSYEKL. The CDR3 runs 15 residues. In DNA, the CDR3 is TGCGCCAGCAGCCAAGGGGGACAGGGGGCAAATGAGCAGTTCTTC. It encodes CASSQGGQGANEQFF.

This chain joins TRBV30 and TRBJ1-3; no firm D call. The length of the CDR3 is 14 residues. Germline V lookup: CDR1 GTSNPN, CDR2 SVGIG (reference sequence). The V and J ends lost 0 bases and 3 bases respectively, with 9 bases between them. The CDR3 region has the DNA TGTGCCTGGAGTGTGTCCGGGATTGGAAACACCATATATTTT. It is translated as CAWSVSGIGNTIYF.

V is TRBV28 and J is TRBJ2-2; D perhaps matches TRBD2 (6 bases). Trimming removed 8 bases at V and 3 bases at J, with 10 bases between. The CDR3 contains 13 residues. CDR1 and CDR2 from the germline V gene are MDHEN and SYDVKM. As DNA, the CDR3 is TGTGCCAGCGGAAGGAGGGACACCGGGGAGCTGTTTTTT. Its translation: CASGRRDTGELFF.

V is TRBV28 and J is TRBJ2-7; 9 bases are shared with TRBD1. After removal of 4 bases from V and 6 bases from J, the junction contained 7 bases not matched to a gene. CDR3 length: 14 residues. CDR1 is MDHEN, CDR2 SYDVKM, per germline. CDR3 bases: TGTGCCAGCAGTTCCCCCGGGACAGGGCCCGAGCAGTACTTC. This sequence encodes CASSSPGTGPEQYF. Together with reference TRBV28 and TRBJ2-7, the CDR3 gives the full variable domain: DVKVTQSSRYLVKRTGEKVFLECVQDMDHENMFWYRQDPGLGLRLIYFSYDVKMKEKGDIPEGYSVSREKKERFSLILESASTNQTSMYLCASSSPGTGPEQYFGPGTRLTVT.

The rearrangement uses TRBV25-1 and TRBJ2-7, with 8 bases identical to TRBD2. J was trimmed by 4 bases and V by 3 bases; bases with no gene match: 11. This CDR3 spans 16 amino acids. Germline V gene data show CDR1 as MGHDK and CDR2 as SYGVNS. CDR3 coding DNA: TGTGCCAGCAGTGAGTGGAGAGCGGGAGTGAGGTACGAGCAGTACTTC. Its protein product is CASSEWRAGVRYEQYF.

The V call is TRBV5-4, the J call TRBJ1-4, with a possible D match to TRBD1 (5 bases). The V and J ends lost 4 bases and 4 bases respectively, with 14 bases between them. Germline assignment: CDR1 SGHNT and CDR2 YYREEE (reference sequence). The CDR3 consists of 15 residues. The CDR3 coding sequence is TGTGCCAGCAGCAAAACCGGGACGGATAATGAAAAACTGTTTTTT. Protein sequence: CASSKTGTDNEKLFF.

The chain joins TRBV7-9 to TRBJ1-2; D remains unclear. The CDR3 has 12 amino acids. Germline V gives CDR1 SEHNR, CDR2 FQNEAQ (reference sequence). V was trimmed by 5 bases and J by 5 bases, leaving 9 bases between them. The CDR3, as DNA: TGTGCCAGCAGCGTGACTAGATATGGCTACACCTTC. Translating it yields CASSVTRYGYTF.